This T cell receptor beta chain was recorded in a study of cytomegalovirus exposure and HLA in healthy donors. Study findings and constraints: HLA restriction was apparent for most CMV-associated TCR beta chains in a later analysis. An assumption of roughly uniform sequencing depth across donors underlay the presence/absence analyses.

For this clone: As yet, its antigen is unknown.

CDR1 and CDR2 (germline): LNHDA, SQIVND (reference sequence). CDR3 length: 14 amino acids. The PCR contained 60 Vbeta and 13 Jbeta primers. Sequenced by immunoSEQ multiplex PCR; TCRdb stores in-frame clones only, minus some. The sample has approximately 110,000 clones; about 76% are singletons. This TCR came from a woman in her sixties in good health and CMV-seropositive. Specimen: PBMCs. The rearrangement uses TRBV19 and TRBJ2-5, with TRBD1 matching 7 bases. Near its end, the DNA agrees better with TRBJ2-7, so the J call may be wrong. The CDR3 reads CASSRDSPSYEQYF. The CDR3 bases are TGTGCCAGTAGTCGGGACAGCCCCTCCTACGAGCAGTACTTC.